These 9 T cell receptor beta chains were sequenced from one sample in a study of CD8 T cells in Susac syndrome. When the RNA was reverse transcribed, random hexamers were used with an input of roughly 0.45 to 1 ug. TCRdb re-derived calls from the immunoSEQ multiplex PCR reads in MiXCR, one entry per CDR3 protein. The table includes tens of thousands of distinct CDR3 sequences, about 93% detected once. The sample comprised CD4+ T cells from PBMCs. These receptors originate from a human donor with Susac syndrome.

The V gene is TRBV3-1, the J gene TRBJ2-4; TRBD2 might be the D (6 bases). The CDR3 is 16 residues long. V gave up 0 bases and J gave up 0 bases, with 9 bases separating them. Germline CDR1 LGHDT, CDR2 YNNKEL (reference sequence). The CDR3 protein is CASSQEVGGAKNIQYF. For the CDR3, the DNA is TGTGCCAGCAGCCAAGAGGTGGGGGGAGCCAAAAACATTCAGTACTTC.

The sample holds one count of this clonotype. Here the CDR3 DNA reads TGCAGTGCTGCTAGCGGGGGGGCAGATACGCAGTATTTT. Translation gives CSAASGGADTQYF. This chain joins TRBV20-1 and TRBJ2-3; 12 positions agree with TRBD2. CDR3 length: 13 residues. The germline V gene encodes CDR1 DFQATT and CDR2 SNEGSKA (reference sequence). V was pared by 5 bases and J by 4 bases, with 1 base of the junction left unmatched.

The chain is built from TRBV27 and TRBJ1-5; D remains ambiguous. Germline CDR1 and CDR2: MNHEY and SMNVEV (reference sequence). The CDR3 is 12 amino acids. Deletions cut 4 bases from V and 8 bases from J, with 9 bases between. CDR3 residues: CASSSFGEPQHF. As DNA, the CDR3 is TGTGCCAGCAGTTCTTTTGGGGAGCCCCAGCATTTT.

The chain is built from TRBV7-9 and TRBJ1-4, with D hard to call. Germline V gives CDR1 SEHNR, CDR2 FQNEAQ (reference sequence). V was pared by 6 bases and J by 8 bases, with 10 bases between. The CDR3 runs 12 residues. The CDR3 sequence is CASSPGVEKLFF. The CDR3 coding sequence is TGTGCCAGCAGTCCCGGGGTCGAAAAACTGTTTTTT.

In regard to this clonotype: One end of the junction is discordant with germline, which a read error may explain. The chain employs TRBV3-1 and TRBJ1-1; D gene uncertain. CDR1 is LGHDT, CDR2 YNNKEL, per germline (reference sequence). This CDR3 contains 14 residues. CDR3 DNA sequence: TGTGCCAGCAACCGATTTGGACTCGCCAGTGGATTAGTCTTT. It is translated as CASNRFGLASGLVF.

The gene calls are TRBV15 and TRBJ2-7, with D perhaps matching TRBD1 (5 bases). The germline V gene has CDR1 LNHNV and CDR2 YYDKDF (reference sequence). V lost 0 bases, J lost 3 bases, and 12 bases lay in between. The CDR3 is 15 residues long. This CDR3 reads CATSRDPGAVYEQYF. The CDR3 region has the DNA TGTGCCACCAGCAGAGATCCTGGGGCTGTCTACGAGCAGTACTTC.

The chain links TRBV2 to TRBJ2-1; no reliable D call. The CDR3 contains 14 residues. Trimming stripped 7 bases from V and 0 bases from J, with 10 bases between. Germline V CDR1 and CDR2: SNHLY, FYNNEI. CDR3 in amino acids: CASKGVSSYNEQFF. The DNA of the CDR3 is TGTGCCAGCAAAGGCGTTAGCTCCTACAATGAGCAGTTCTTC.

The chain couples TRBV19 to TRBJ2-1; D is unclear. Germline V gene data show CDR1 as LNHDA and CDR2 as SQIVND (reference sequence). V lost 1 base to trimming and J lost 4 bases, with 8 bases between them. CDR3 size: 14 residues. The chain's CDR3 is CASSIGEWYNEQFF. In nucleotides, the CDR3 is TGTGCCAGTAGTATAGGGGAATGGTACAATGAGCAGTTCTTC.

The chain is built from TRBV7-9 and TRBJ2-7; TRBD2 matches 12 bases. V lost 2 bases and J lost 3; bases outside the gene matches: 5. The CDR3 totals 16 residues. In germline, CDR1 is SEHNR, CDR2 FQNEAQ (reference sequence). For the CDR3, the DNA is TGTGCCAGCAGCTTACTGCAGACTAGCGGGGGCTACGAGCAGTACTTC. Amino acids: CASSLLQTSGGYEQYF. The full variable domain, in which reference TRBV7-9 and TRBJ2-7 provide the parts outside the CDR3, is DTGVSQNPRHKITKRGQNVTFRCDPISEHNRLYWYRQTLGQGPEFLTYFQNEAQLEKSRLLSDRFSAERPKGSFSTLEIQRTEQGDSAMYLCASSLLQTSGGYEQYFGPGTRLTVT.